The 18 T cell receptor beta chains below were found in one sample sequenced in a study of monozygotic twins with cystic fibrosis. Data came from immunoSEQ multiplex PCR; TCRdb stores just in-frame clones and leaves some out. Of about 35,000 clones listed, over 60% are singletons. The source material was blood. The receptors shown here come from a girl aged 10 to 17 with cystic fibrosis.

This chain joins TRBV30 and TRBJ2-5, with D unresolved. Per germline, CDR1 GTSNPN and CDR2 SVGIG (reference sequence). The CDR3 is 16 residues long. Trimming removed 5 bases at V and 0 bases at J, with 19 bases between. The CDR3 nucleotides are TGTGCCTGGGGCGGCCACCCGAAAAGGTACCAAGAGACCCAGTACTTC. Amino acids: CAWGGHPKRYQETQYF.

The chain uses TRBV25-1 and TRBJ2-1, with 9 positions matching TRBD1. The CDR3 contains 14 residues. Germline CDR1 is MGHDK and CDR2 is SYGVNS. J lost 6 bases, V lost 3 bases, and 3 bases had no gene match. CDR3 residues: CASSDGTGLNEQFF. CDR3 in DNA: TGTGCCAGCAGTGATGGGACAGGGCTCAATGAGCAGTTCTTC. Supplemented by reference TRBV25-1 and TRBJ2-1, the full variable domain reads EADIYQTPRYLVIGTGKKITLECSQTMGHDKMYWYQQDPGMELHLIHYSYGVNSTEKGDLSSESTVSRIRTEHFPLTLESARPSHTSQYLCASSDGTGLNEQFFGPGTRLTVL.

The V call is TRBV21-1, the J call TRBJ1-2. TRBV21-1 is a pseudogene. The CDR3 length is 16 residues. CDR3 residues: CASSPRDRVLDYGYTF. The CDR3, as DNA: TGTGCCAGCAGCCCTAGGGACCGGGTTCTGGATTATGGCTACACCTTC.

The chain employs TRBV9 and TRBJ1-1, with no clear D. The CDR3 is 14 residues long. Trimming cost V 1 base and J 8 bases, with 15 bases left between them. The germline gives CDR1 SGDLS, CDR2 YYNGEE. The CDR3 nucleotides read TGTGCCAGCAGCGTAAGTGGGTCACGGAAGGAAGCTTTCTTT. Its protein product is CASSVSGSRKEAFF. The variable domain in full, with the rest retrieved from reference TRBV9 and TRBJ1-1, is DSGVTQTPKHLITATGQRVTLRCSPRSGDLSVYWYQQSLDQGLQFLIQYYNGEERAKGNILERFSAQQFPDLHSELNLSSLELGDSALYFCASSVSGSRKEAFFGQGTRLTVV.

The CDR3 here is CASSPLGDTQYF. The CDR3 DNA follows: TGTGCCAGCAGCCCTCTGGGAGATACGCAGTATTTT. The chain recombines TRBV11-2 with TRBJ2-3; the D is unclear. V dropped 5 bases and J dropped 5 bases, with 8 bases sitting between them. Per germline, CDR1 SGHAT and CDR2 FQNNGV. The CDR3 extends over 12 amino acids.

CDR3 nucleotides: TGTGCCAGCCTGCGGGGAGCGGGAGGGCTTCCCGGGGAGCTGTTTTTT. Amino acids: CASLRGAGGLPGELFF. The J gene is TRBJ2-2, the V gene TRBV9; 10 nucleotides line up with TRBD2. With V trimmed by 7 bases and J by 6 bases, 12 bases remained unmatched. This CDR3 is built from 16 residues. The V gene's germline CDR1 is SGDLS and CDR2 YYNGEE.

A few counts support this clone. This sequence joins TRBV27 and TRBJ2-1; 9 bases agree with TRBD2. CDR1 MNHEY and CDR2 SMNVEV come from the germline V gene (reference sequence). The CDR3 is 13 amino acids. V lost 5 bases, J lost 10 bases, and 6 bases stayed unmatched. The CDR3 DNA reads TGTGCCAGCAGTATGATAGCGGGGGACGAGCAGTTCTTC. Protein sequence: CASSMIAGDEQFF.

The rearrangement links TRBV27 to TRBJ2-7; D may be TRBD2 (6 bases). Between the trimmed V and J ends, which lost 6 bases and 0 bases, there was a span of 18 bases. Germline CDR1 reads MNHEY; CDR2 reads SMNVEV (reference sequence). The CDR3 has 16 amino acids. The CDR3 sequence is CASSHLVAAGSYEQYF. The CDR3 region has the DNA TGTGCCAGCAGCCACCTCGTAGCGGCTGGCTCCTACGAGCAGTACTTC.

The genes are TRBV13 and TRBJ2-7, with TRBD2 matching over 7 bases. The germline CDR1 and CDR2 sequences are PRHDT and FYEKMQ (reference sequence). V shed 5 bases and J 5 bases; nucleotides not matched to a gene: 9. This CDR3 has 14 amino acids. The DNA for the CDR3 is TGTGCCAGCAGCGAACGGACTAGAGACCACGAGCAGTACTTC. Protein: CASSERTRDHEQYF. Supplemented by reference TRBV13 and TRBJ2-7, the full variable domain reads AAGVIQSPRHLIKEKRETATLKCYPIPRHDTVYWYQQGPGQDPQFLISFYEKMQSDKGSIPDRFSAQQFSDYHSELNMSSLELGDSALYFCASSERTRDHEQYFGPGTRLTVT.

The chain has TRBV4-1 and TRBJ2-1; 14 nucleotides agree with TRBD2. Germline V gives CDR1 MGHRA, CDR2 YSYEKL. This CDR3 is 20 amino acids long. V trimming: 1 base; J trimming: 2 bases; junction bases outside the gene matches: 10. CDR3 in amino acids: CASSQVRATSGRAPYNEQFF. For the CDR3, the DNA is TGCGCCAGCAGCCAAGTAAGGGCGACTAGCGGGAGGGCCCCCTACAATGAGCAGTTCTTC.

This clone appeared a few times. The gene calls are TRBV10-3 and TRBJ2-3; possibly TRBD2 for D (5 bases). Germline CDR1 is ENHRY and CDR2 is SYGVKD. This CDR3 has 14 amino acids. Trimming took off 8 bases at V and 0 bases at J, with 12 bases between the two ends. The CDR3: CAISSAASTDTQYF. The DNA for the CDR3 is TGTGCCATCTCATCAGCGGCTAGCACAGATACGCAGTATTTT.

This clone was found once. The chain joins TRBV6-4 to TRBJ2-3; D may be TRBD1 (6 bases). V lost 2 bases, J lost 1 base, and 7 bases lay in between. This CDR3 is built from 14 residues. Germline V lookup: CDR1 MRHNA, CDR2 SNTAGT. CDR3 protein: CASSDKGGTDTQYF. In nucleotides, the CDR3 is TGTGCCAGCAGTGACAAGGGGGGCACAGATACGCAGTATTTT.

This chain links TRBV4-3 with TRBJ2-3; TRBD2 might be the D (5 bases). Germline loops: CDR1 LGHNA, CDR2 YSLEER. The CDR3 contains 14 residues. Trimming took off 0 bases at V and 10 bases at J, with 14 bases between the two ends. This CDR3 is CASSQEYRSGAQYF. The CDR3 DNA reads TGCGCCAGCAGCCAAGAGTACCGAAGCGGTGCGCAGTATTTT.

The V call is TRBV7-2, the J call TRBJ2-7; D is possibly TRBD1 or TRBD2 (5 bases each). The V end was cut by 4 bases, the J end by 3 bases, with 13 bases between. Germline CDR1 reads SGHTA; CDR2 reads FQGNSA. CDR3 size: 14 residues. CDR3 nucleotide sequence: TGTGCCAGCAGCTCGGGTCCAGGGAGCTACGAGCAGTACGTC. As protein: CASSSGPGSYEQYV.

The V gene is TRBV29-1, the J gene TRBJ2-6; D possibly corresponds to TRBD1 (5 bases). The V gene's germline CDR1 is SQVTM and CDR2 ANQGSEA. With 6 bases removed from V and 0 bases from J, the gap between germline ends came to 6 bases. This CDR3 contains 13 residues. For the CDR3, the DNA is TGCAGCGTGGGGCTCTCTGGGGCCAACGTCCTGACTTTC. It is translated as CSVGLSGANVLTF.

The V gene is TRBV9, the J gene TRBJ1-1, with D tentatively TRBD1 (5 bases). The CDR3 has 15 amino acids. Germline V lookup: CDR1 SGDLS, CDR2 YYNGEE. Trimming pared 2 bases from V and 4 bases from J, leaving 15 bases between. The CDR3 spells CASSVSGTGGTEAFF. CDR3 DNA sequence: TGTGCCAGCAGCGTGAGTGGGACTGGCGGCACTGAAGCTTTCTTT.

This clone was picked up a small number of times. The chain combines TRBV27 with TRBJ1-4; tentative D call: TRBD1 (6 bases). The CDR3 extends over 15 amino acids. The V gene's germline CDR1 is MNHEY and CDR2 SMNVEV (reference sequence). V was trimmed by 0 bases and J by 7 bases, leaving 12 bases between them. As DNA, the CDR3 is TGTGCCAGCAGTTTATCGTTTGGGACACCTGAAAAACTGTTTTTT. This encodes CASSLSFGTPEKLFF.

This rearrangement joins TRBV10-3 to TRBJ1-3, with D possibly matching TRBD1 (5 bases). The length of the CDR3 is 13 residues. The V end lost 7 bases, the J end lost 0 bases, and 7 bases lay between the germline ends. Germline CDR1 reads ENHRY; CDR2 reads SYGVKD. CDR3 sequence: CAIKGSSGNTIYF. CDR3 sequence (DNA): TGTGCCATCAAGGGGAGCTCTGGAAACACCATATATTTT.